These 27 T cell receptor beta chains were all obtained from the same sample, sequenced in a study of blood T cell repertoires in COVID-19. Sequenced by immunoSEQ multiplex PCR; TCRdb stores in-frame clones only, minus some. The sample has 60,000 to 90,000 clones, about 73% seen once; the top ten hold approximately 24%. The sequenced sample was peripheral blood. The source is a man aged 60 to 69 with acute or convalescent COVID-19.

The genes are TRBV6-1 and TRBJ1-5; the D gene is possibly TRBD1 (6 bases). V lost 5 bases and J lost 0, with 8 bases in between. The CDR3 spans 14 residues. Germline CDR1 and CDR2: MNHNS and SASEGT. The CDR3 region has the DNA TGTGCCAGCAGTAGGACAGATAGCAATCAGCCCCAGCATTTT. It yields the protein CASSRTDSNQPQHF.

V gene TRBV6-1 combines with J gene TRBJ1-5, with TRBD1 matching 12 bases. V shed 3 bases, J shed 2 bases, and the junction held 5 bases outside the gene matches. This CDR3 comprises 17 residues. The germline CDR1 and CDR2 sequences are MNHNS and SASEGT. The CDR3 DNA is TGTGCCAGCAGTGACCCGGGACAGGGGGCCGGCAATCAGCCCCAGCATTTT. Amino acids: CASSDPGQGAGNQPQHF.

The V and J genes are TRBV28 and TRBJ2-5, with D unresolved. Germline V gene sequence: CDR1 MDHEN, CDR2 SYDVKM. The CDR3 totals 14 residues. V shed 5 bases and J shed 3 bases, with 13 bases lying between them. The CDR3: CASSPQLNEETQYF. DNA of the CDR3: TGTGCCAGCAGTCCCCAACTGAATGAAGAGACCCAGTACTTC.

The V call is TRBV28, the J call TRBJ2-1, with 7 positions matching TRBD2. In germline, CDR1 is MDHEN, CDR2 SYDVKM. Trimming took 3 bases from V and 7 from J; bases not matched to a gene: 6. The CDR3 consists of 14 residues. The CDR3 nucleotides read TGTGCCAGCAGTTTCGTAAGCGGGATAAATGAGCAGTTCTTC. Protein: CASSFVSGINEQFF.

Here the CDR3 reads CASSSGVDNEAFF. The DNA of the CDR3 is TGCGCCAGCAGCTCGGGGGTCGACAATGAAGCTTTCTTT. The chain is built from TRBV5-1 and TRBJ1-1; perhaps TRBD1 as D (5 bases). CDR3 length: 13 amino acids. The ends were cut back, 3 bases at V and 7 bases at J, with 13 bases in the middle. The germline V gene has CDR1 SGHRS and CDR2 YFSETQ.

The chain employs TRBV6-6 and TRBJ1-4; D uncertain. The V end was cut by 2 bases, the J end by 4 bases, with 2 bases between. CDR3 length: 12 amino acids. Germline V lookup: CDR1 MNHNY, CDR2 SVGAGI (reference sequence). CDR3: CASSYLNEKLFF. In nucleotides, the CDR3 is TGTGCCAGCAGTTACCTTAATGAAAAACTGTTTTTT.

This clone was seen a handful of times. The V gene is TRBV24-1, the J gene TRBJ2-6; TRBD2 agrees at 7 bases. Germline V gene lookup returns CDR1 KGHDR and CDR2 SFDVKD. V lost 12 bases and J lost 0; bases outside the gene matches: 13. CDR3 length equals 17 residues. DNA of the CDR3: TGTGCCGCCGGGGGGTCTAGCGGATCCTCTGGGGCCAACGTCCTGACTTTC. Its translation is CAAGGSSGSSGANVLTF.

The genes are TRBV6-1 and TRBJ2-3, with 11 bases aligning to TRBD1. The CDR3 spans 20 residues. After removal of 3 bases from V and 3 bases from J, the junction contained 17 bases not matched to a gene. Germline lookup yields CDR1 MNHNS and CDR2 SASEGT. This CDR3 reads CASSDGTGGAGTPRTDTQYF. CDR3 DNA: TGTGCCAGCAGTGACGGGACAGGGGGAGCCGGGACACCAAGGACAGATACGCAGTATTTT.

The table lists this clone with a few counts. J is TRBJ1-4 and V is TRBV10-2; D is unclear. V was pared by 2 bases and J by 5 bases, with 6 bases between. In germline, CDR1 is WSHSY, CDR2 SAAADI. The CDR3 covers 13 residues. Here the CDR3 DNA reads TGCGCCAGCAGTGAGGCGGGGAATGAAAAACTGTTTTTT. This gives the protein CASSEAGNEKLFF.

A note on this clone: Other nucleotide sequences in the sample specify the same CDR3. The chain employs TRBV7-3 and TRBJ2-3, with 12 bases lining up with TRBD2. CDR3 length: 15 amino acids. In germline, CDR1 is SGHTA, CDR2 FQGTGA. The V gene end was trimmed by 6 bases and the J gene end by 1 base; junction bases not matched to a gene: 2. In DNA, the CDR3 is TGTGCCAGCAGTTGGACTAGCGGGGGCACAGATACGCAGTATTTT. Translation gives CASSWTSGGTDTQYF. Full variable domain (remainder filled in from reference TRBV7-3 and TRBJ2-3): GAGVSQTPSNKVTEKGKYVELRCDPISGHTALYWYRQSLGQGPEFLIYFQGTGAADDSGLPNDRFFAVRPEGSVSTLKIQRTERGDSAVYLCASSWTSGGTDTQYFGPGTRLTVL.

V gene TRBV27 combines with J gene TRBJ2-1, with 7 positions matching TRBD1. The CDR3 is 12 amino acids. The junction had 4 bases not matched to a gene; V was cut back by 1 base and J by 13 bases. Germline CDR1 MNHEY, CDR2 SMNVEV (reference sequence). CDR3 residues: CASSLFQGVQFF. In nucleotides, the CDR3 is TGTGCCAGCAGTTTATTTCAGGGGGTTCAGTTCTTC.

V usage is TRBV29-1 and J usage is TRBJ1-4; possible D gene TRBD1, 6 bases. The V end was cut by 2 bases, the J end by 6 bases, with 10 bases between. The CDR3 is 13 residues long. From germline, CDR1 is SQVTM and CDR2 ANQGSEA. CDR3 loop: CSVETQGDEKLFF. The CDR3 nucleotides read TGCAGCGTTGAAACACAGGGTGATGAAAAACTGTTTTTT.

V gene TRBV28 combines with J gene TRBJ1-4; no clear D gene. There are 12 residues in the CDR3. V lost 6 bases and J 3 bases, leaving 5 bases between the germline ends. Germline CDR1 reads MDHEN; CDR2 reads SYDVKM. Here the CDR3 DNA reads TGTGCCAGCAGGGGCCCTAATGAAAAACTGTTTTTT. This gives the protein CASRGPNEKLFF.

The chain combines TRBV9 with TRBJ2-7, with 9 positions matching TRBD2. CDR3 length: 15 amino acids. Germline V gene lookup returns CDR1 SGDLS and CDR2 YYNGEE. V trimming: 4 bases; J trimming: 3 bases; junction bases outside the gene matches: 8. The CDR3 DNA reads TGTGCCAGCAGCCTAACCGGGACTAGCTTCTACGAGCAGTACTTC. This codes for CASSLTGTSFYEQYF.

This clone was seen only a few times. V gene TRBV4-1 combines with J gene TRBJ2-1, with 10 bases fitting TRBD2. Losses at the gene ends were 8 bases for V and 0 bases for J; bases not matched to a gene: 10. The CDR3 has 17 residues. Germline values: CDR1 MGHRA, CDR2 YSYEKL. The CDR3 loop reads CASGKGPSGSSYNEQFF. The DNA for the CDR3 is TGCGCCAGCGGAAAAGGGCCTAGCGGGAGCTCCTACAATGAGCAGTTCTTC.

The V and J genes are TRBV7-6 and TRBJ2-1; 10 bases are a match to TRBD1. The germline gives CDR1 SGHVS, CDR2 FNYEAQ. CDR3 length: 18 residues. V shed 5 bases and J 2 bases; nucleotides not matched to a gene: 12. The CDR3 spells CASSLRDRGPITYNEQFF. CDR3 sequence (DNA): TGTGCCAGCAGCCTACGGGACAGGGGACCCATTACCTACAATGAGCAGTTCTTC.

V gene TRBV11-2 combines with J gene TRBJ2-3; 7 positions agree with TRBD2. The V gene's germline CDR1 is SGHAT and CDR2 FQNNGV. The trim removed 3 bases at V and 0 bases at J, leaving 3 bases unmatched. The CDR3 sequence is 15 residues long. The CDR3 loop reads CASSFSGPSTDTQYF. The CDR3, as DNA: TGTGCCAGCAGCTTTAGCGGGCCAAGCACAGATACGCAGTATTTT.

The V and J genes are TRBV7-9 and TRBJ1-2, with D perhaps matching TRBD1 (5 bases). The CDR3 covers 13 residues. CDR1 is SEHNR and CDR2 is FQNEAQ in the germline V gene (reference sequence). Trimming stripped 4 bases from V and 2 bases from J, with 8 bases between. In DNA, the CDR3 is TGTGCCAGCAGCTCGACAGTCAACTATGGCTACACCTTC. Protein sequence: CASSSTVNYGYTF.

This clone was detected a few times. The chain couples TRBV14 to TRBJ1-2; D not certain. Germline V gives CDR1 SGHDN, CDR2 FVKESK. This CDR3 region has 14 residues. Trimming took 4 bases from V and 8 from J, leaving 17 bases between them. The CDR3 nucleotides read TGTGCCAGCAGCCCAGGAGGTGGTCCACCCGGCTACACCTTC. It translates to CASSPGGGPPGYTF.

This chain links TRBV25-1 with TRBJ2-1, with a weak D call TRBD2 (5 bases). There are 13 residues in the CDR3. V lost 10 bases and J 10 bases, leaving 20 bases between the germline ends. Germline lookup yields CDR1 MGHDK and CDR2 SYGVNS. This CDR3 reads CATFKEKRREQFF. As DNA, the CDR3 is TGTGCCACTTTCAAAGAGAAGCGGAGAGAGCAGTTCTTC.

The V and J genes are TRBV13 and TRBJ2-5; 8 positions match TRBD1. Per germline, CDR1 PRHDT and CDR2 FYEKMQ (reference sequence). V was pared by 1 base and J by 4 bases, with 8 bases of the junction left unmatched. The CDR3 consists of 16 residues. The CDR3 reads CASSLVGDRGGETQYF. Here the CDR3 DNA reads TGTGCCAGCAGCTTAGTAGGAGACAGGGGAGGAGAGACCCAGTACTTC.

This clone has more than one count but fewer than ten. CDR3 sequence (DNA): TGTGCCACCAGTGAGGGGGCAAACAATGAGCAGTTCTTC. It translates to CATSEGANNEQFF. V gene TRBV24-1 combines with J gene TRBJ2-1, with D possibly being TRBD1 (6 bases). Trimming left V 4 bases short and J 5 bases short, with 8 bases between. Germline V CDR1 and CDR2: KGHDR, SFDVKD. The CDR3 sequence is 13 residues long.

This clone was found many times. This chain links TRBV5-1 with TRBJ1-6; unclear D gene. The CDR3 length is 15 residues. V was shortened by 4 bases and J by 8 bases, with 16 bases between the two germline ends. Germline CDR1 SGHRS, CDR2 YFSETQ. The CDR3 nucleotides are TGCGCCAGCAGCGTTGTGGCGGAGGTTGATTCACCCCTCCACTTT. Translating it yields CASSVVAEVDSPLHF.

This chain uses TRBV5-1 with TRBJ2-2; tentative D call: TRBD1 (6 bases). CDR3 length: 16 residues. V lost 2 bases, J lost 1 base, and 12 bases lay in between. Germline lookup yields CDR1 SGHRS and CDR2 YFSETQ. CDR3 residues: CASSFQGSQNTGELFF. The CDR3 DNA is TGCGCCAGCAGCTTTCAGGGGAGCCAGAACACCGGGGAGCTGTTTTTT.

The chain links TRBV28 to TRBJ1-2; possible D gene TRBD1, 5 bases. CDR1 MDHEN and CDR2 SYDVKM come from the germline V gene. This CDR3 spans 12 amino acids. Trimming stripped 7 bases from V and 8 bases from J, with 14 bases between. The CDR3 spells CASKPSGGGYTF. The CDR3 bases are TGTGCCAGCAAACCAAGCGGGGGAGGCTACACCTTC.

This chain joins TRBV9 and TRBJ2-7, with a weak D call TRBD1 (6 bases). This CDR3 comprises 15 residues. The germline V and J ends were trimmed by 4 bases and 2 bases, with 16 bases remaining between them. Germline V gene lookup returns CDR1 SGDLS and CDR2 YYNGEE. For the CDR3, the DNA is TGTGCCAGCAGCTTACTAGGGACACCGACCTACGAGCAGTACTTC. Protein: CASSLLGTPTYEQYF. Variable domain in full (rest from reference TRBV9 and TRBJ2-7): DSGVTQTPKHLITATGQRVTLRCSPRSGDLSVYWYQQSLDQGLQFLIQYYNGEERAKGNILERFSAQQFPDLHSELNLSSLELGDSALYFCASSLLGTPTYEQYFGPGTRLTVT.

The V and J genes are TRBV30 and TRBJ2-3; D is undetermined. V dropped 0 bases and J dropped 5 bases, with 3 bases sitting between them. The CDR3 totals 11 residues. Germline CDR1 is GTSNPN and CDR2 is SVGIG (reference sequence). DNA for the CDR3: TGTGCCTGGAGTGTCGGAGATACGCAGTATTTT. Its translation is CAWSVGDTQYF.